This TCR beta chain was found in a study of cytomegalovirus exposure and HLA in healthy donors. Study-wide findings and caveats: TCR beta V segments were, for the most part, productive about 87% or about 30% of the time in an earlier analysis. An analysis that was carried out later associated some 17,000 TCR beta sequences with HLA alleles at 0.05 false discovery rate. Within the data, a cluster of highly shared sequence variants was likely a sequencing artifact.

The CDR3 has 13 amino acids. CDR1 and CDR2 (germline): GTSNPN, SVGIG (reference sequence). V lost 0 bases to trimming and J lost 4 bases, with 7 bases between them. Comment on this clone: The antigen is not known.

PCR primers comprised 60 Vbeta and 13 Jbeta primers. Method: immunoSEQ multiplex PCR; TCRdb's copy keeps in-frame clones and lacks some. This repertoire includes around 64,000 clones. The chain couples TRBV30 to TRBJ1-5, with D possibly matching TRBD1 (6 bases). Source material: PBMCs. The TCR originated in a female donor in good health and CMV-seropositive. The CDR3 loop reads CAWSVRGNQPQHF. In DNA, the CDR3 is TGTGCCTGGAGTGTCAGGGGTAATCAGCCCCAGCATTTT.